This TCR beta chain came from a study of graft-versus-host responses after intestinal transplantation. As for the study in general: Uniformly, recipients were administered anti-thymocyte globulin induction with subsequent tacrolimus and steroids for about 3 years.

In this sample, this clone turned up once. Antigen specificity is unknown. Sequencing used immunoSEQ multiplex PCR; TCRdb keeps in-frame clones, though not all of them. The sample has almost 70,000 clones; 80% to 95% are singletons. Overall study findings and caveats: Early post-transplant HvG declines were associated with peak circulating GvH clone levels.

The V segment lost 3 bases and the J segment 4 bases; nucleotides outside the gene matches: 12. The germline CDR1 and CDR2 sequences are MDHEN and SYDVKM. The CDR3 covers 18 residues. The posterior iliac crest or another site supplied bone marrow after transplant. V is TRBV28 and J is TRBJ1-6, with 7 bases that match TRBD1. The clonotype originates from a human patient who received an intestinal transplant, so some T cells may come from the graft donor. Source: bone marrow, taken 734 days after intestinal transplantation. This CDR3 reads CASSLPGPGGAYNSPLHF. The CDR3 DNA follows: TGTGCCAGCAGTTTGCCCGGCCCAGGGGGGGCTTATAATTCACCCCTCCACTTT. The complete variable domain, with remaining parts taken from reference TRBV28 and TRBJ1-6, reads DVKVTQSSRYLVKRTGEKVFLECVQDMDHENMFWYRQDPGLGLRLIYFSYDVKMKEKGDIPEGYSVSREKKERFSLILESASTNQTSMYLCASSLPGPGGAYNSPLHFGNGTRLTVT.